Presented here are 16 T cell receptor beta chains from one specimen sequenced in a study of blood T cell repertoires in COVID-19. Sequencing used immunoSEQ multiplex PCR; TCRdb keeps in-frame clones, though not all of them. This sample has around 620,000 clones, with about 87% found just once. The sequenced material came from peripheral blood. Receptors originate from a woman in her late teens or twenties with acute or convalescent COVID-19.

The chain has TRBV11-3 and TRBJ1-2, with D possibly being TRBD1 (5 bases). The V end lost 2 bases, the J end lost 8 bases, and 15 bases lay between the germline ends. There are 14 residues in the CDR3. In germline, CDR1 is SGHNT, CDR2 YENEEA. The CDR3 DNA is TGTGCCAGCAGCTTAAATGGACAAGGAGAGGGCTACACCTTC. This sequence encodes CASSLNGQGEGYTF.

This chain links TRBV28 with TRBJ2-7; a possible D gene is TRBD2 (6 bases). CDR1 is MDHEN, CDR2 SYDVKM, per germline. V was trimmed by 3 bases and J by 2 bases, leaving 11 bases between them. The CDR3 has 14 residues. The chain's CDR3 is CASSLDGGPYEQYF. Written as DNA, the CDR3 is TGTGCCAGCAGTTTGGATGGAGGGCCCTACGAGCAGTACTTC. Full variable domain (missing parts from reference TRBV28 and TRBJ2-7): DVKVTQSSRYLVKRTGEKVFLECVQDMDHENMFWYRQDPGLGLRLIYFSYDVKMKEKGDIPEGYSVSREKKERFSLILESASTNQTSMYLCASSLDGGPYEQYFGPGTRLTVT.

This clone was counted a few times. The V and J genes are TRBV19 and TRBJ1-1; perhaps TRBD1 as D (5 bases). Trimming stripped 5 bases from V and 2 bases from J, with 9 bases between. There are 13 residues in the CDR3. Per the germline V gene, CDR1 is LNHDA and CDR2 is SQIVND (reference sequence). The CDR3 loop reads CASSWGQNTEAFF. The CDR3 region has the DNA TGTGCCAGTAGTTGGGGCCAAAACACTGAAGCTTTCTTT. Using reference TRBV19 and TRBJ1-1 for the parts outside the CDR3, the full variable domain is DGGITQSPKYLFRKEGQNVTLSCEQNLNHDAMYWYRQDPGQGLRLIYYSQIVNDFQKGDIAEGYSVSREKKESFPLTVTSAQKNPTAFYLCASSWGQNTEAFFGQGTRLTVV.

This CDR3 reads CAISPGGQLNQPQHF. Written as DNA, the CDR3 is TGTGCCATCAGCCCGGGAGGGCAGCTCAATCAGCCCCAGCATTTT. The rearrangement uses TRBV10-3 and TRBJ1-5, with D uncertain. CDR1 ENHRY and CDR2 SYGVKD come from the germline V gene. CDR3 length: 15 amino acids. V lost 6 bases, J lost 3 bases, and 15 bases lay in between.

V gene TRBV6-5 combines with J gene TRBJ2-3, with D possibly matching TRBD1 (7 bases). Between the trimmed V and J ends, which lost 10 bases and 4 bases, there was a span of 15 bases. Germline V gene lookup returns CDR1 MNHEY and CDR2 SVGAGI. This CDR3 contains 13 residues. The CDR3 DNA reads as TGTGCCACCGCGACAGGGAGGTCAGATACGCAGTATTTT. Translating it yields CATATGRSDTQYF.

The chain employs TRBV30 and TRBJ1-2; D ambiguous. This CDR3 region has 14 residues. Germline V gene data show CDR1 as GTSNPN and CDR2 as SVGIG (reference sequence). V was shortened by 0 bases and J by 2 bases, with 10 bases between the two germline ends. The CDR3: CAWSVKGGNYGYTF. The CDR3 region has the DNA TGTGCCTGGAGTGTAAAGGGCGGGAACTATGGCTACACCTTC.

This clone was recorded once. CDR3 region: CAWSVLGGGAYNEQFF. The CDR3 nucleotides read TGTGCCTGGAGTGTACTGGGCGGGGGGGCTTACAATGAGCAGTTCTTC. This chain joins TRBV30 and TRBJ2-1, with 9 bases lining up with TRBD2. This CDR3 region has 16 residues. Unmatched junction bases numbered 7, after V lost 0 bases and J lost 4 bases. Germline assignment: CDR1 GTSNPN and CDR2 SVGIG (reference sequence). The full variable domain, completed using reference TRBV30 and TRBJ2-1, is SQTIHQWPATLVQPVGSPLSLECTVEGTSNPNLYWYRQAAGRGLQLLFYSVGIGQISSEVPQNLSASRPQDRQFILSSKKLLLSDSGFYLCAWSVLGGGAYNEQFFGPGTRLTVL.

The CDR3 loop is CASSLVQGSRNSGNTIYF. Written as DNA, the CDR3 is TGTGCCAGCAGCTTAGTGCAGGGGAGTAGGAACTCTGGAAACACCATATATTTT. The chain couples TRBV7-6 to TRBJ1-3, with a tentative D call TRBD1 (6 bases). This CDR3 is built from 18 residues. CDR1 is SGHVS and CDR2 is FNYEAQ in the germline V gene. Deletions cut 1 base from V and 0 bases from J, with 16 bases between. Full variable domain (remainder filled in from reference TRBV7-6 and TRBJ1-3): GAGVSQSPRYKVTKRGQDVALRCDPISGHVSLYWYRQALGQGPEFLTYFNYEAQQDKSGLPNDRFSAERPEGSISTLTIQRTEQRDSAMYRCASSLVQGSRNSGNTIYFGEGSWLTVV.

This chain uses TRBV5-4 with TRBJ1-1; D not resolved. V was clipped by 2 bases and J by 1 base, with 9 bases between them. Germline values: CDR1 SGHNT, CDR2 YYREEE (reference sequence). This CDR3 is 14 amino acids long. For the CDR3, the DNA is TGTGCCAGCAGCTTCTCCGGGAGGAACACTGAAGCTTTCTTT. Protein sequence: CASSFSGRNTEAFF. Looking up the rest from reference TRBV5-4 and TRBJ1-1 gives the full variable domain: ETGVTQSPTHLIKTRGQQVTLRCSSQSGHNTVSWYQQALGQGPQFIFQYYREEENGRGNFPPRFSGLQFPNYSSELNVNALELDDSALYLCASSFSGRNTEAFFGQGTRLTVV.

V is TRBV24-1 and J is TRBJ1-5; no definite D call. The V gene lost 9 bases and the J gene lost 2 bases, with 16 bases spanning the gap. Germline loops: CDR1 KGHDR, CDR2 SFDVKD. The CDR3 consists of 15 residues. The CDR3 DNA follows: TGTGCCACCTCTGAGGGCGGGCTTGGCAATCAGCCCCAGCATTTT. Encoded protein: CATSEGGLGNQPQHF.

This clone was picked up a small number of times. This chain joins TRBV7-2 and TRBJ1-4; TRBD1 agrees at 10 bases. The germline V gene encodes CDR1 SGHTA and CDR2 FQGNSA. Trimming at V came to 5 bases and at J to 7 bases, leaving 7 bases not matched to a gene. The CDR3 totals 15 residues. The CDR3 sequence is CASSQSGTGAEKLFF. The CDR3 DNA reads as TGTGCCAGCAGCCAATCCGGGACAGGGGCTGAAAAACTGTTTTTT.

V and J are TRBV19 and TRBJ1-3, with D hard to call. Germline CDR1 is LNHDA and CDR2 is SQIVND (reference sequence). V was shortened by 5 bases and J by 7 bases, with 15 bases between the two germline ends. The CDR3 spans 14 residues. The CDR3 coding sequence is TGTGCCAGTAGTGACGGCGGGGTTGGCAACACCATATATTTT. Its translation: CASSDGGVGNTIYF.

The CDR3 DNA sequence: TGTGCCAGCAGCTTGGCGACTTTCGGTTACGAGCAGTACTTC. Protein sequence: CASSLATFGYEQYF. The rearrangement links TRBV7-2 to TRBJ2-7; D is ambiguous. Germline CDR1 SGHTA, CDR2 FQGNSA. The CDR3 runs 14 residues. V gave up 3 bases and J gave up 4 bases, with 13 bases separating them.

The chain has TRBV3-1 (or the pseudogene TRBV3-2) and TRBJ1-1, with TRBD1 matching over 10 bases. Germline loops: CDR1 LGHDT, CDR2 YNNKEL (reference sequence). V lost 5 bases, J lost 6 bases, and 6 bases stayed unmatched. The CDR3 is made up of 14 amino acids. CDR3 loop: CASSLGQGVSEAFF. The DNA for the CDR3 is TGTGCCAGCAGCTTAGGACAGGGGGTATCTGAAGCTTTCTTT.

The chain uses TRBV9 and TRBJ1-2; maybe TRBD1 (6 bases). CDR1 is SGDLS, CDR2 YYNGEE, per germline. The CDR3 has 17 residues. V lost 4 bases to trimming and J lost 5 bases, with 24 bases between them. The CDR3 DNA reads TGTGCCAGCAGCTCGACGGGGAGGGGGGACGTGGAGTATGGCTACACCTTC. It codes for CASSSTGRGDVEYGYTF.

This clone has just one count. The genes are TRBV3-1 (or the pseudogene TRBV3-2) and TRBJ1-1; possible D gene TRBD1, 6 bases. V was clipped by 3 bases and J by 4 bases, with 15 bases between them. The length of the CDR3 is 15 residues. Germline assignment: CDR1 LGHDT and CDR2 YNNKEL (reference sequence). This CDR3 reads CASSHGVQGGTEAFF. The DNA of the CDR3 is TGTGCCAGCAGCCACGGAGTACAGGGTGGCACTGAAGCTTTCTTT.